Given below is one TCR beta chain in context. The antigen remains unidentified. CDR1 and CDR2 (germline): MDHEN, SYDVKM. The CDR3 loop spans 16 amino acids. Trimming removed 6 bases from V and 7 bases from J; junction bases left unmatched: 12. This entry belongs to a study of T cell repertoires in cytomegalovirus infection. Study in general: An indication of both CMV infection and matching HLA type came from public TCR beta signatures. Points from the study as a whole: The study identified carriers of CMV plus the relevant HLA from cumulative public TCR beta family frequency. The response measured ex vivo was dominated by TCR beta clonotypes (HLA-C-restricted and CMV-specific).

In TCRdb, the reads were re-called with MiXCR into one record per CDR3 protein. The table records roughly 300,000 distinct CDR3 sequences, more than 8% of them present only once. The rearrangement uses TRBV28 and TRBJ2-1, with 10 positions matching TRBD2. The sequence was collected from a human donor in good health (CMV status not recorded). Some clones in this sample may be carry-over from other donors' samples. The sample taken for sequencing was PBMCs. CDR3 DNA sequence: TGTGCCAGCAGGTCAGGACTAGCGGTTAGTACGAATGAGCAGTTCTTC. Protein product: CASRSGLAVSTNEQFF.